This T cell receptor (beta chain) was obtained from a study of T cells after yellow fever vaccination. Study-level background: Preparing low-cell-number fractions relied on SMART-Seq v4 Ultra Low Input.

TCRdb analysed the 5' RACE reads with MiXCR anew, one entry per CDR3 protein. The sample includes some 560,000 distinct CDR3 sequences, approximately 21% of them seen just once. CDR1 is LNHDA and CDR2 is SQIVND in the germline V gene (reference sequence). This CDR3 contains 16 residues. V trimming: 6 bases; J trimming: 2 bases; junction bases outside the gene matches: 8. The chain employs TRBV19 and TRBJ2-1; TRBD2 matches 9 bases. The TCR originated in a young man who received the YFV17D yellow fever vaccine. The sample was PBMCs, taken 15 days after the yellow fever booster vaccination. CDR3 residues: CASSPTSGYTYNEQFF. In nucleotides, the CDR3 is TGTGCCAGTAGCCCGACTAGCGGTTATACCTACAATGAGCAGTTCTTC.